The 10 T cell receptor beta chains presented below share a single source sample, sequenced in a study of shared clonotypes between healthy human individuals. Libraries were prepared by immunoSEQ multiplex PCR; TCRdb keeps only in-frame clonotypes and omits some of them. The sample lists more than 90,000 clones, under 80% occurring once. The sequenced sample consisted of memory CD8+ T cells sorted from blood. Subset of the sample: CD45RO+ cells pooled with CCR7-negative TemRA cells. These receptors all come from a man aged 25 to 45 in good health.

This clone was seen a few times. The CDR3 coding sequence is TGTGCCAGCAGTTTTCCGGACAGGGGGACTGAAGCTTTCTTT. It specifies CASSFPDRGTEAFF. This chain links TRBV7-9 with TRBJ1-1; 10 bases fit TRBD1. The CDR3 spans 14 residues. Losses at the gene ends were 6 bases for V and 5 bases for J; bases not matched to a gene: 6. In germline, CDR1 is SEHNR, CDR2 FQNEAQ (reference sequence). Based on the CDR3 plus reference TRBV7-9 and TRBJ1-1, the full variable domain is DTGVSQNPRHKITKRGQNVTFRCDPISEHNRLYWYRQTLGQGPEFLTYFQNEAQLEKSRLLSDRFSAERPKGSFSTLEIQRTEQGDSAMYLCASSFPDRGTEAFFGQGTRLTVV.

This chain connects TRBV19 to TRBJ1-2; a possible D gene is TRBD1 (6 bases). The V end lost 3 bases, the J end lost 5 bases, and 10 bases lay between the germline ends. The CDR3 covers 13 residues. Germline V CDR1 and CDR2: LNHDA, SQIVND (reference sequence). CDR3 protein: CASSISGAYGYTF. For the CDR3, the DNA is TGTGCCAGTAGTATCTCAGGGGCGTATGGCTACACCTTC. The variable domain in full, completed from reference TRBV19 and TRBJ1-2, reads DGGITQSPKYLFRKEGQNVTLSCEQNLNHDAMYWYRQDPGQGLRLIYYSQIVNDFQKGDIAEGYSVSREKKESFPLTVTSAQKNPTAFYLCASSISGAYGYTFGSGTRLTVV.

The sample holds many counts of this clone. The gene calls are TRBV27 and TRBJ2-1; 13 positions match TRBD2. The CDR3 totals 19 residues. With V trimmed by 3 bases and J by 6 bases, 14 bases remained unmatched. Germline CDR1 is MNHEY and CDR2 is SMNVEV (reference sequence). The CDR3 DNA reads as TGTGCCAGCAGTTTTCAGATCCCGGGACTAGCGGGAATAGTCAATGAGCAGTTCTTC. Its protein product is CASSFQIPGLAGIVNEQFF.

The V call is TRBV2, the J call TRBJ1-2, with D possibly matching TRBD1 (6 bases). Trimming removed 8 bases at V and 3 bases at J, with 16 bases between. Germline CDR1 is SNHLY and CDR2 is FYNNEI. The CDR3 is made up of 14 amino acids. The DNA for the CDR3 is TGTGCCAGCCTTTGGGGGGCAGGGGACTATGGCTACACCTTC. Protein: CASLWGAGDYGYTF.

This clone was counted only a few times. The chain joins TRBV6-4 to TRBJ2-1; TRBD2 aligns across 7 bases. Germline V gene lookup returns CDR1 MRHNA and CDR2 SNTAGT. This CDR3 spans 14 amino acids. The V segment lost 3 bases and the J segment 8 bases; nucleotides outside the gene matches: 7. CDR3 protein: CASSEKTSSYEQFF. The CDR3, as DNA: TGTGCCAGCAGTGAGAAGACTAGCAGCTATGAGCAGTTCTTC.

The CDR3 DNA is TGTGCCAGCAGACTCAGGGGGGAGCTGTTTTTT. This gives the protein CASRLRGELFF. The gene calls are TRBV27 and TRBJ2-2; the D is unclear. V lost 6 bases, J lost 8 bases, and 7 bases lay in between. Germline CDR1 reads MNHEY; CDR2 reads SMNVEV (reference sequence). The CDR3 contains 11 residues.

This chain uses TRBV7-2 with TRBJ2-7, with D possibly matching TRBD2 (5 bases). CDR1 and CDR2 from the germline V gene are SGHTA and FQGNSA. The CDR3 runs 14 residues. V lost 2 bases to trimming and J lost 3 bases, with 11 bases between them. The CDR3 nucleotides are TGTGCCAGCAGCTTATTTTTGACTAACTACGAGCAGTACTTC. Translation: CASSLFLTNYEQYF.

This sequence joins TRBV27 and TRBJ2-7; D uncertain. Germline CDR1 MNHEY, CDR2 SMNVEV (reference sequence). The CDR3 length is 14 residues. Trimming left V 1 base short and J 3 bases short, with 10 bases between. CDR3 loop: CASSLYGELYEQYF. CDR3 in DNA: TGTGCCAGCAGTTTATATGGCGAGCTCTACGAGCAGTACTTC.

The J gene is TRBJ2-1, the V gene TRBV15; possibly TRBD1 or TRBD2 for D (6 bases each). The germline gives CDR1 LNHNV, CDR2 YYDKDF (reference sequence). V dropped 0 bases and J dropped 6 bases, with 12 bases sitting between them. The CDR3 is 15 amino acids. As DNA, the CDR3 is TGTGCCACCAGCAGAGATAGGGGGGACTCCAATGAGCAGTTCTTC. Its translation is CATSRDRGDSNEQFF.

This chain links TRBV15 with TRBJ2-2, with a tentative D call TRBD1 (5 bases). Per the germline V gene, CDR1 is LNHNV and CDR2 is YYDKDF (reference sequence). The V gene lost 3 bases and the J gene lost 7 bases, with 12 bases spanning the gap. The CDR3 is 14 amino acids. Written as DNA, the CDR3 is TGTGCCACCAGCAGCAGGGTGTCCGGCGGGGAGCTGTTTTTT. It is translated as CATSSRVSGGELFF. The whole variable domain, filled in from reference TRBV15 and TRBJ2-2, reads DAMVIQNPRYQVTQFGKPVTLSCSQTLNHNVMYWYQQKSSQAPKLLFHYYDKDFNNEADTPDNFQSRRPNTSFCFLDIRSPGLGDTAMYLCATSSRVSGGELFFGEGSRLTVL.